This section outlines one TCR beta chain sequence together with its context. Antigen: not known. The data were taken from a study of identical twins. Notes on the study in general: Twin sharing of out-of-frame TCR alpha was underestimated by models in monozygotic pairs.

No donor was unhealthy or non-Caucasian. CDR1 is SGHKS and CDR2 is YYEKEE in the germline V gene (reference sequence). CDR3 size: 18 residues. The V gene end was trimmed by 1 base and the J gene end by 1 base; junction bases not matched to a gene: 8. Template switching, a step in the protocol, added a universal primer site, and cDNA carried unique molecular identifiers. TCRdb fed the 5' RACE reads into MiXCR, producing one record per CDR3 protein. The sample carries some 250,000 distinct CDR3 sequences, 6.5% recorded once. This same sample was also taken into another study, of T cells expressing NK-cell markers. That study adds: It was from sorted CD3+CD56+NKG2C+, CD3+CD56+NKG2C- and CD3+CD56-NKG2C+ T cells that TCR beta repertoires came.

This receptor was identified in a young woman in good health. This chain uses TRBV5-5 with TRBJ1-1; 12 nucleotides line up with TRBD1. Sequencing input: CD8+ T cells sorted from blood. CDR3 amino acids: CASSLSGTGGGWNTEAFF. The CDR3 DNA reads as TGTGCCAGCAGCTTGAGTGGGACAGGGGGCGGATGGAACACTGAAGCTTTCTTT.